This TCR beta chain was identified in a study of graft-versus-host responses after intestinal transplantation. On the study more broadly: Grafts that recipients had were multivisceral, liver-intestinal, or isolated intestinal transplants. The study gave all recipients anti-thymocyte globulin induction, then tacrolimus and steroids for about 3 years.

General study points: GvH clonotypes were identified within recipient marrow, with a subset emerging first in ileum or blood.

Grafts had their tissue processed, releasing intraepithelial and lamina propria lymphocytes. This clone was seen only a few times. Its antigen is currently unknown. Germline-derived CDR1 and CDR2 are SNHLY and FYNNEI. The CDR3 is 15 residues long. Trimming cost V 4 bases and J 2 bases; bases outside gene matches: 2. Clones were sequenced by immunoSEQ multiplex PCR, and TCRdb holds only the in-frame ones, with some missing. Counted here are fewer than 20,000 clones, roughly 84% occurring once; the ten biggest clones make up over 3%. The chain joins TRBV2 to TRBJ2-1; 10 nucleotides match TRBD2. Sequences were derived from ileum tissue, sampled 584 days after intestinal transplantation. The sequence derives from a human patient who received an intestinal transplant, so some T cells may come from the graft donor. For the CDR3, the DNA is TGTGCCAGCAGTGTTGGACTAGCGGCCTACAATGAGCAGTTCTTC. Residues: CASSVGLAAYNEQFF.